This note documents a single T cell receptor beta chain sequence. What it binds is unknown. The read ends 3 residues before the CDR3 terminus; that terminus is restored from the germline J gene. The data were taken from a study of T cells in women clearing cervical HPV infection. Study-level information: Case blood drawn at lesion detection; control blood after infection cleared.

General study points: Repertoire richness, not evenness, was significantly elevated in CIN3+ cases versus controls.

Repertoires were generated with immunoSEQ multiplex PCR, while TCRdb's copy carries only in-frame clones and drops some. This sample's table reports approximately 12,000 clones. Germline V CDR1 and CDR2: SGHNT, YYREEE (reference sequence). With 3 bases removed from V and 3 bases from J, the gap between germline ends came to 13 bases. This CDR3 comprises 14 residues. This clonotype originated in a woman aged 18 to 75 with a cervical HPV16 infection that either progressed to CIN3+ or cleared (not recorded which). V gene TRBV5-4 combines with J gene TRBJ2-7; no clear D. Material for sequencing was blood buffy coat. This CDR3 is CASSWNRNDYEQYF. Partial CDR3 DNA: TGTGCCAGCAGCTGGAACAGAAACGACTACGAG.